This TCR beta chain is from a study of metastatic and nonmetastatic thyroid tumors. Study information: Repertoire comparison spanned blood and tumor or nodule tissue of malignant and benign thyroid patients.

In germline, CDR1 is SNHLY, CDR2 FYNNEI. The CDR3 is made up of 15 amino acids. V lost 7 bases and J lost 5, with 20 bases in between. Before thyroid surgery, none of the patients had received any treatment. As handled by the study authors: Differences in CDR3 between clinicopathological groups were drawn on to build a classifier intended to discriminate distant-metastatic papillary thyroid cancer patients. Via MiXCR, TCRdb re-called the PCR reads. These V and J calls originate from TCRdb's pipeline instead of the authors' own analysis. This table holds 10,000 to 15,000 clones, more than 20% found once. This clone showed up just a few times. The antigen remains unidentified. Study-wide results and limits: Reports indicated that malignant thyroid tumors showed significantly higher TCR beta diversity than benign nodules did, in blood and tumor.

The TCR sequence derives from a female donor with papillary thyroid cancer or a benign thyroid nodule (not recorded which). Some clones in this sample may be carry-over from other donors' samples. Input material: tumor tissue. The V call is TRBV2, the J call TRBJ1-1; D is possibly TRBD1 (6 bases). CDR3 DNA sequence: TGTGCCAGCACTCTCCTGCCGGGGGCAGATACTGAAGCTTTCTTT. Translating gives CASTLLPGADTEAFF.